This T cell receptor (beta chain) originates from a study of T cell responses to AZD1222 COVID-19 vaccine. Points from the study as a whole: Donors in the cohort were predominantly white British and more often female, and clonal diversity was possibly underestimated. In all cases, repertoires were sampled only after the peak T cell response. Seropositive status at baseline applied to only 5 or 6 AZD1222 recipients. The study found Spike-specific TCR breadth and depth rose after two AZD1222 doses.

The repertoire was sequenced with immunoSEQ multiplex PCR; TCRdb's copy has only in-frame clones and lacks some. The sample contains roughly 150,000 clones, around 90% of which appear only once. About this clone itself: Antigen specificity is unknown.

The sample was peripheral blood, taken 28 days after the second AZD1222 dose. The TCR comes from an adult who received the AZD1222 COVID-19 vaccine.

Written as DNA, the CDR3 is TGTGCCAGCAGCCAAGATTCTCTCACTGAAGCTTTCTTT. The encoded protein is CASSQDSLTEAFF. The chain recombines TRBV14 with TRBJ1-1; D uncertain. Germline lookup yields CDR1 SGHDN and CDR2 FVKESK. This CDR3 has 13 residues. The germline V and J ends were trimmed by 0 bases and 4 bases, with 6 bases remaining between them.